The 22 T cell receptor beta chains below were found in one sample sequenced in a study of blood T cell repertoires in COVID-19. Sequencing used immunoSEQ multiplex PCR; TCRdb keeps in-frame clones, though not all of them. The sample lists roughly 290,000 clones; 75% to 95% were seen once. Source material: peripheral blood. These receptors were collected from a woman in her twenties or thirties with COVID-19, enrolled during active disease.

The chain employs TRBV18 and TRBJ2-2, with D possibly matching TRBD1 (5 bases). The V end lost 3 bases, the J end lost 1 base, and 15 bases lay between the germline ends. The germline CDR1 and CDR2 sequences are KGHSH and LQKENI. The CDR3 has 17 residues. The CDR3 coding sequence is TGTGCCAGCTCACCCGGAGCTGGACAAGGGAACACCGGGGAGCTGTTTTTT. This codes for CASSPGAGQGNTGELFF.

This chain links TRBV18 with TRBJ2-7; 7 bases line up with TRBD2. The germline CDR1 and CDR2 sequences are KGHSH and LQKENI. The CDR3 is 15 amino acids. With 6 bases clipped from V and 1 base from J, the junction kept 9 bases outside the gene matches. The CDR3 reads CASSLPSAGSYEQYF. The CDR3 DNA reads TGTGCCAGCTCCTTACCTTCAGCGGGATCCTACGAGCAGTACTTC.

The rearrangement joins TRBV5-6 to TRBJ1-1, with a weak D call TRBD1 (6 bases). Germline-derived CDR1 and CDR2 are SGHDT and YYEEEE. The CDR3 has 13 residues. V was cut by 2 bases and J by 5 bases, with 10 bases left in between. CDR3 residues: CASSFTGSTEAFF. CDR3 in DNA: TGTGCCAGCAGCTTTACAGGGAGTACTGAAGCTTTCTTT.

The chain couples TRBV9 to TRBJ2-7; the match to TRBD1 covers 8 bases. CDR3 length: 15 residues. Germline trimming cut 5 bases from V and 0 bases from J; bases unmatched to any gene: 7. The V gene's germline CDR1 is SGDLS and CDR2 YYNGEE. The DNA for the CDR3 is TGTGCCAGCAGTACCGGGACAGGTCCCTCCTACGAGCAGTACTTC. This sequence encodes CASSTGTGPSYEQYF.

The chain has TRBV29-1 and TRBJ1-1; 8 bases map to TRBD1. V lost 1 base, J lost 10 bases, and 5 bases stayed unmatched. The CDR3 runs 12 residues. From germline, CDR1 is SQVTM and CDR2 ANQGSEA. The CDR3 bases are TGCAGCGTTGAAGGACAGGGGCTTCGAGCTTTCTTT. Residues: CSVEGQGLRAFF.

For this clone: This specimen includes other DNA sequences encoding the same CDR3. The CDR3 DNA reads TGTGCCTGGAGTGTATCTTACAATGAGCAGTTCTTC. Its translation is CAWSVSYNEQFF. This rearrangement joins TRBV30 to TRBJ2-1, with no clear D. The CDR3 is 12 amino acids. Germline values: CDR1 GTSNPN, CDR2 SVGIG (reference sequence). V was trimmed by 0 bases and J by 4 bases, leaving 4 bases between them.

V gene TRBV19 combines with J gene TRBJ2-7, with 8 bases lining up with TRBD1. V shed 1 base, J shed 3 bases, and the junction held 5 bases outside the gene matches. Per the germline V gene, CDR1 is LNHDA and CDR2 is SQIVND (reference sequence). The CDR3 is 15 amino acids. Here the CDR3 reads CASSIGTDRGYEQYF. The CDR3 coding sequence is TGTGCCAGTAGTATAGGTACCGACAGGGGCTACGAGCAGTACTTC.

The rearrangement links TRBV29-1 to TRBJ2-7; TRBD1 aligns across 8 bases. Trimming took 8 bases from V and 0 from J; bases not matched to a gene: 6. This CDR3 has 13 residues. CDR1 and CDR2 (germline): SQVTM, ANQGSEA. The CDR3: CSYGTGLSYEQYF. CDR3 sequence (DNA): TGCAGCTATGGGACAGGCCTCTCCTACGAGCAGTACTTC.

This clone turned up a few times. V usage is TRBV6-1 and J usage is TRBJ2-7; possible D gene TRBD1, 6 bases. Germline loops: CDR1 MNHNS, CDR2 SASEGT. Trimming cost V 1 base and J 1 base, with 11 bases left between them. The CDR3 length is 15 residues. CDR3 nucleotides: TGTGCCAGCAGTGAAGGGACAGACCATTCCTACGAGCAGTACTTC. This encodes CASSEGTDHSYEQYF.

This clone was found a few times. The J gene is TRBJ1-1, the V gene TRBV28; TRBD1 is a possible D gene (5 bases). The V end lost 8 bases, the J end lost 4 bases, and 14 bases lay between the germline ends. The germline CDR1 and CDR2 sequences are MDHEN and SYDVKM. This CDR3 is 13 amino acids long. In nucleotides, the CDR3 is TGTGCCAGCTGGGGGGTCCGGTCCACTGAAGCTTTCTTT. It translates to CASWGVRSTEAFF. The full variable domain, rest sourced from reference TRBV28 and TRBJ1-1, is DVKVTQSSRYLVKRTGEKVFLECVQDMDHENMFWYRQDPGLGLRLIYFSYDVKMKEKGDIPEGYSVSREKKERFSLILESASTNQTSMYLCASWGVRSTEAFFGQGTRLTVV.

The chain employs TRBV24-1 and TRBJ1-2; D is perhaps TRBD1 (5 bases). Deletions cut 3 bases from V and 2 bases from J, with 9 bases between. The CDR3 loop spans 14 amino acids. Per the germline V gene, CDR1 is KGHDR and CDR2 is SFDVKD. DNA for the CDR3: TGTGCCACCAGTGATATGGGGGGAAACTATGGCTACACCTTC. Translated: CATSDMGGNYGYTF.

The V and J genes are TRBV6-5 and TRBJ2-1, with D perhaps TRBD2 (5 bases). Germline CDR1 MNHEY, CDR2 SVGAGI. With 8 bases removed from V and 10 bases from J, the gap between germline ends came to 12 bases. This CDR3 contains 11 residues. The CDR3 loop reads CASRGGYEQFF. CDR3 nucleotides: TGTGCCAGCCGAGGAGGTTACGAGCAGTTCTTC.

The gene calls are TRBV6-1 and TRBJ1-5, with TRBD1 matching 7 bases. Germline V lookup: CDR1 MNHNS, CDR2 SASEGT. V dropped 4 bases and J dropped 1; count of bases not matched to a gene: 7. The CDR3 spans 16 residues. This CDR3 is CASSGGDSSSNQPQHF. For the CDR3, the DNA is TGTGCCAGCAGTGGGGGGGACAGTTCAAGCAATCAGCCCCAGCATTTT.

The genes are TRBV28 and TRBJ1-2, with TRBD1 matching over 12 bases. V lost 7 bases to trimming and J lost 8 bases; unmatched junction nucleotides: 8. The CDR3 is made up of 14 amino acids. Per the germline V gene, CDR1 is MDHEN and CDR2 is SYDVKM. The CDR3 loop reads CASTDGTGGGGYTF. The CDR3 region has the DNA TGTGCCAGCACCGATGGGACAGGGGGCGGGGGCTACACCTTC.

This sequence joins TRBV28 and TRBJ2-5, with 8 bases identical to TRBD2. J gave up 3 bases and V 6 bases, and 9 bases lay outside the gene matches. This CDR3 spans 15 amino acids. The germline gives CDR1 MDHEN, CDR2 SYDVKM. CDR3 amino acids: CASSRGTSGKETQYF. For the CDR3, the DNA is TGTGCCAGCAGCCGCGGGACTAGTGGTAAAGAGACCCAGTACTTC.

The CDR3 region is CASSFAQDSYEQYF. As DNA, the CDR3 is TGTGCCAGCAGCTTTGCCCAGGACTCCTACGAGCAGTACTTC. The rearrangement links TRBV7-2 to TRBJ2-7; no clear D. Germline V gives CDR1 SGHTA, CDR2 FQGNSA. Deletions cut 3 bases from V and 0 bases from J, with 9 bases between. The CDR3 is made up of 14 amino acids.

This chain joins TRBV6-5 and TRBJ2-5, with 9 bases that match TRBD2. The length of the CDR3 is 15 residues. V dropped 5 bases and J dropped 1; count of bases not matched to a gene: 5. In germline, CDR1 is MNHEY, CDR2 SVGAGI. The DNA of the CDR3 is TGTGCCAGCAGTCCGACTAGCGGACTCCAAGAGACCCAGTACTTC. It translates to CASSPTSGLQETQYF.

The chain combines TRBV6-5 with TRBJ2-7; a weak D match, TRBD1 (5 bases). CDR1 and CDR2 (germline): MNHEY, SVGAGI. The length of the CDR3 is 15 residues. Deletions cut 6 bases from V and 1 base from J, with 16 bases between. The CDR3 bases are TGTGCCAGCAGCTCCAGGGCCGAGCCATCCTACGAGCAGTACTTC. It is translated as CASSSRAEPSYEQYF.

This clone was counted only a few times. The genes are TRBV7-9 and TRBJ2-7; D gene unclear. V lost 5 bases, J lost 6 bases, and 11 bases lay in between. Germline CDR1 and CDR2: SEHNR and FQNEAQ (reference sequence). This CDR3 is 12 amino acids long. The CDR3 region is CASSPRGSEQYF. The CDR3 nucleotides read TGTGCCAGCAGCCCAAGAGGCTCCGAGCAGTACTTC.

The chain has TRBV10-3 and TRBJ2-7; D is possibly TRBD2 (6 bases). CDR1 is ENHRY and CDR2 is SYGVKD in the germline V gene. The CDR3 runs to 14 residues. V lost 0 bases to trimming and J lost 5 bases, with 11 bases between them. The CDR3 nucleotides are TGTGCCATCAGTGAGTCGCAGGAGGGGAACGAGCAGTACTTC. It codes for CAISESQEGNEQYF.

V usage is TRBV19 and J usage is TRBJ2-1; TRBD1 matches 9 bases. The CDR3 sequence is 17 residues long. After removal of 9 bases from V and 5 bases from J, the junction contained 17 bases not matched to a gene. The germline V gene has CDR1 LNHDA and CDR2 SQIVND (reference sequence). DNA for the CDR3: TGTGCCAGCCGTACCCCTGGGGGGACAGGGAAGAACAATGAGCAGTTCTTC. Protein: CASRTPGGTGKNNEQFF.

The CDR3 loop is CASSEQQGGETQYF. The CDR3 DNA is TGTGCCAGCAGTGAGCAACAGGGGGGTGAGACCCAGTACTTC. The genes are TRBV25-1 and TRBJ2-5; TRBD1 matches 8 bases. Germline CDR1 reads MGHDK; CDR2 reads SYGVNS. Trimming cost V 3 bases and J 5 bases; bases outside gene matches: 5. The CDR3 is made up of 14 amino acids.